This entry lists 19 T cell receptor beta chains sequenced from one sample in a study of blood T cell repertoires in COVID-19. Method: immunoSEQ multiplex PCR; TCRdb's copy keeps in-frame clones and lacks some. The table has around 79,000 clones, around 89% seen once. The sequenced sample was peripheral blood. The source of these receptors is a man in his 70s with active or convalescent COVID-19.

The CDR3 is CASSSTSGRTGELFF. CDR3 nucleotides: TGCGCCAGCAGCTCGACTAGCGGGAGAACCGGGGAGCTGTTTTTT. This chain joins TRBV5-1 and TRBJ2-2, with 12 bases matching TRBD2. The V segment lost 3 bases and the J segment 5 bases; nucleotides outside the gene matches: 2. The CDR3 extends over 15 amino acids. In germline, CDR1 is SGHRS, CDR2 YFSETQ.

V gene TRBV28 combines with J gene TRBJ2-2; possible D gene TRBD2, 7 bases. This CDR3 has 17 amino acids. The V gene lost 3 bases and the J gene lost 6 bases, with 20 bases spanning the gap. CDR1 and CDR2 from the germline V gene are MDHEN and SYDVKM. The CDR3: CASSFQGRGRAAGELFF. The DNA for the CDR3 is TGTGCCAGCAGTTTCCAGGGGAGGGGGAGGGCCGCCGGGGAGCTGTTTTTT. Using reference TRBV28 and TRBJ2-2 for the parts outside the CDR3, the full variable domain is DVKVTQSSRYLVKRTGEKVFLECVQDMDHENMFWYRQDPGLGLRLIYFSYDVKMKEKGDIPEGYSVSREKKERFSLILESASTNQTSMYLCASSFQGRGRAAGELFFGEGSRLTVL.

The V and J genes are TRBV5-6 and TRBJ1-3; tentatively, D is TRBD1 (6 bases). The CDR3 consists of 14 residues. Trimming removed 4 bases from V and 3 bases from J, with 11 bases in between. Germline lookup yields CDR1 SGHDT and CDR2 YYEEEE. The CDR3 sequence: CASSPTGSGNTIYF. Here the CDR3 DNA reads TGTGCCAGCAGCCCGACAGGCAGTGGAAACACCATATATTTT.

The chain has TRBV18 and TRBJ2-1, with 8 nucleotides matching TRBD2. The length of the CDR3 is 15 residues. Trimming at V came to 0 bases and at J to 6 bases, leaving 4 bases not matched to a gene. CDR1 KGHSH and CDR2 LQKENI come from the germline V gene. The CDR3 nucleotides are TGTGCCAGCTCACCACCGAGCGGGAGCCCCAATGAGCAGTTCTTC. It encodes CASSPPSGSPNEQFF.

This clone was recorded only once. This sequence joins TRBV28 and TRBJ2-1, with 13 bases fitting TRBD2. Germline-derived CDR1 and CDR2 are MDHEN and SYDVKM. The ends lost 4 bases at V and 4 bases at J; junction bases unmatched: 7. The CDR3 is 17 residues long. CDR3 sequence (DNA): TGTGCCAGCAGTTCGCCCGTGACTAGCGGGAGGTACAATGAGCAGTTCTTC. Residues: CASSSPVTSGRYNEQFF.

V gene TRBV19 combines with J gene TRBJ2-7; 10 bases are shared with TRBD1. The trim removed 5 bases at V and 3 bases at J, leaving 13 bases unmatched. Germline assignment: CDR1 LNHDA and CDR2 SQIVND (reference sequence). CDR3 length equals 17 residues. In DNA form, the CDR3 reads TGTGCCAGTAGTTTAAAGGGGGGGACAGGGGCTATCTACGAGCAGTACTTC. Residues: CASSLKGGTGAIYEQYF.

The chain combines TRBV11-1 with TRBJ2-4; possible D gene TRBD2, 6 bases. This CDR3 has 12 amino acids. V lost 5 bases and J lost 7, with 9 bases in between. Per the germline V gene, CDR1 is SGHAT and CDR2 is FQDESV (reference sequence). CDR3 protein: CASSPRENIQYF. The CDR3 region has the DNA TGTGCCAGCAGCCCCCGGGAGAACATTCAGTACTTC.

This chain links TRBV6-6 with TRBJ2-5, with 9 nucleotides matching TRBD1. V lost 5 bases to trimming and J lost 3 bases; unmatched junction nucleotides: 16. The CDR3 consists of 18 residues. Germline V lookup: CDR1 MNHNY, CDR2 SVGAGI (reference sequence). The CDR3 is CASSPTGTGTSLKETQYF. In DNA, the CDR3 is TGTGCCAGCAGTCCCACCGGGACAGGGACATCTCTGAAAGAGACCCAGTACTTC.

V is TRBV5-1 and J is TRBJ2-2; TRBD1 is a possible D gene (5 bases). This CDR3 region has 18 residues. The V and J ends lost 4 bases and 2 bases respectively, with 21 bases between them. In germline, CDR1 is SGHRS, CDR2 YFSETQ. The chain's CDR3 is CASSTHPRRVLNTGELFF. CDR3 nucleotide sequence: TGCGCCAGCAGCACCCACCCCCGCAGGGTCCTTAACACCGGGGAGCTGTTTTTT.

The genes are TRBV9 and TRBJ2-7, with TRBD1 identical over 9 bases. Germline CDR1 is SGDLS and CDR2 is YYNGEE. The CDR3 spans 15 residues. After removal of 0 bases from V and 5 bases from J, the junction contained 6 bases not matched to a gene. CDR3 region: CASSVGGTGTDEQYF. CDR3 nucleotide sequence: TGTGCCAGCAGCGTAGGGGGGACAGGGACCGACGAGCAGTACTTC.

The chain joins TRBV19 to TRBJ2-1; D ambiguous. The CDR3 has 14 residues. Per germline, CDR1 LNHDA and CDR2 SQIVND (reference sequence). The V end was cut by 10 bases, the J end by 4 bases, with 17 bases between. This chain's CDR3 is CATTSGQVYNEQFF. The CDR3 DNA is TGTGCCACCACATCTGGGCAGGTTTACAATGAGCAGTTCTTC.

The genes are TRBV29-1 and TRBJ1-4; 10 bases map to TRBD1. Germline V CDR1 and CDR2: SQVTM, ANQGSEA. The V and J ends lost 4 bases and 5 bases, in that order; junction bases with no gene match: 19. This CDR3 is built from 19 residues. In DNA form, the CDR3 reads TGCAGCGTTGTTTTTATAGAGGGGACAGGGGTCAAGTTGAATGAAAAACTGTTTTTT. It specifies CSVVFIEGTGVKLNEKLFF.

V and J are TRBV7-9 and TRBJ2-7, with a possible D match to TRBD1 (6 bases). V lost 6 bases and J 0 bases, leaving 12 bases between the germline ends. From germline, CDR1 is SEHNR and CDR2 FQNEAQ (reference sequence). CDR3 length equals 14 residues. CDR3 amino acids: CASSRQESSYEQYF. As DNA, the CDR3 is TGTGCCAGCAGTCGACAGGAGAGCTCCTACGAGCAGTACTTC.

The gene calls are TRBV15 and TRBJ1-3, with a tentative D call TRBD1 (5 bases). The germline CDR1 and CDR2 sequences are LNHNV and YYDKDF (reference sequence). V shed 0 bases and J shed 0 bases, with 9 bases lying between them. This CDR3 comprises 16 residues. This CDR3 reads CATSRDRQLSGNTIYF. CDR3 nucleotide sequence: TGTGCCACCAGCAGAGATCGACAGCTCTCTGGAAACACCATATATTTT.

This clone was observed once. CDR3 sequence (DNA): TGTGCCAGCAGCCAAGGGGGGGGCCAATTCTTC. This gives the protein CASSQGGGQFF. The rearrangement joins TRBV3-1 (or the pseudogene TRBV3-2) to TRBJ2-1; TRBD2 might be the D (7 bases). Germline V gives CDR1 LGHDT, CDR2 YNNKEL (reference sequence). The CDR3 runs 11 residues. V lost 1 base and J lost 16, with 11 bases in between.

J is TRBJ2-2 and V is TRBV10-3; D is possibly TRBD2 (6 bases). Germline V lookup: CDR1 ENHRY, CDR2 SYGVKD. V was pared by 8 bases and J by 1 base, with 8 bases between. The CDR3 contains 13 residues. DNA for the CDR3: TGTGCCATCCAAGCGGGGAACACCGGGGAGCTGTTTTTT. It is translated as CAIQAGNTGELFF.

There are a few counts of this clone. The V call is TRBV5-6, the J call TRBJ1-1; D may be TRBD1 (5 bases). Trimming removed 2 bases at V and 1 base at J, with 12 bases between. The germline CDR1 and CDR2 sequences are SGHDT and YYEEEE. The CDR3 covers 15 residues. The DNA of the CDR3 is TGTGCCAGCAGCTTACGGTACGGGGGGAACACTGAAGCTTTCTTT. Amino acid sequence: CASSLRYGGNTEAFF.

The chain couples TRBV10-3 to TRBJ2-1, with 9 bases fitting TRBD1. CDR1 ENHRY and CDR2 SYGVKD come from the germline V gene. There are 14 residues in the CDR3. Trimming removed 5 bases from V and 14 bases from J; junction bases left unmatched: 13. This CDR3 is CAISPGQGIVGEFF. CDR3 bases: TGTGCCATCAGTCCGGGACAGGGTATTGTTGGTGAGTTCTTC.

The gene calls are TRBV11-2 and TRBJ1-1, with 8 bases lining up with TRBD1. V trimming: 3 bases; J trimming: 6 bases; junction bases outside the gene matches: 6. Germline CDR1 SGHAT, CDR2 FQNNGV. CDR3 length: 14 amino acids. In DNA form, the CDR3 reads TGTGCCAGCAGCTTGGGACAGGATACGTCTGAAGCTTTCTTT. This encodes CASSLGQDTSEAFF.